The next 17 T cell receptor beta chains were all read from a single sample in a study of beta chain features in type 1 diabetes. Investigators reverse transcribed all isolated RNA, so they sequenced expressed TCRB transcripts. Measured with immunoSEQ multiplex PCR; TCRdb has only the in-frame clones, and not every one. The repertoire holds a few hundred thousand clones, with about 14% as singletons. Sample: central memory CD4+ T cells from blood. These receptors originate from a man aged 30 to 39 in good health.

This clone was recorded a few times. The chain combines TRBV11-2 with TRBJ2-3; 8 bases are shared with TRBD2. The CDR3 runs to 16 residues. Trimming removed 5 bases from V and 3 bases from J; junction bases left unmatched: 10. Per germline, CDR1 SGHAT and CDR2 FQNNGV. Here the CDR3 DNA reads TGTGCCAGCAGCCAACATCGGCTAGCGGGTACAGATACGCAGTATTTT. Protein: CASSQHRLAGTDTQYF.

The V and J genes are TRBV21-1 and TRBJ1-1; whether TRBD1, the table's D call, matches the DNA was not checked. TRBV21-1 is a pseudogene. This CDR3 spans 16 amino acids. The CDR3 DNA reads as TGTGCCAGCAGCAAAAAGGGACAGGGTTACGACACTGAAGCTTTCTTT. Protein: CASSKKGQGYDTEAFF.

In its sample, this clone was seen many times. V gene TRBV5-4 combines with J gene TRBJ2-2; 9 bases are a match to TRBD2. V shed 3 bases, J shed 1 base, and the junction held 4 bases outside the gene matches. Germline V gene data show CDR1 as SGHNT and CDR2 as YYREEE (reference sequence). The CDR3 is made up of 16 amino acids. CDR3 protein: CASSSGLAQNTGELFF. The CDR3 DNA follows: TGTGCCAGCAGCTCCGGACTAGCGCAGAACACCGGGGAGCTGTTTTTT.

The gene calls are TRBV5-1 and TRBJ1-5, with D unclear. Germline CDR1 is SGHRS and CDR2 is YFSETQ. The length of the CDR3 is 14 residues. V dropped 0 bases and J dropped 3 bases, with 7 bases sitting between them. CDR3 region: CASSLGAPNQPQHF. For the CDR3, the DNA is TGCGCCAGCAGCTTGGGGGCCCCCAATCAGCCCCAGCATTTT.

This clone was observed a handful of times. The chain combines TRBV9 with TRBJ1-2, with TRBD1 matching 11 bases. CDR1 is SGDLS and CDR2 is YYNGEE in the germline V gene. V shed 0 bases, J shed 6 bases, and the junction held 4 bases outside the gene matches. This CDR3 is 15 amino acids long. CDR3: CASSVVGQGAHGYTF. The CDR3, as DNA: TGTGCCAGCAGCGTAGTTGGACAGGGGGCGCATGGCTACACCTTC.

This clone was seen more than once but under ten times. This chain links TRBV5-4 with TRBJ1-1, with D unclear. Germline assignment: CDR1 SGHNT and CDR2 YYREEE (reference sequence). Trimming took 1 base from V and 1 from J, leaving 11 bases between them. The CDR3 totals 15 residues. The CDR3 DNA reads TGTGCCAGCAGCTTGTCTGGGCAGCCGAACACTGAAGCTTTCTTT. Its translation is CASSLSGQPNTEAFF.

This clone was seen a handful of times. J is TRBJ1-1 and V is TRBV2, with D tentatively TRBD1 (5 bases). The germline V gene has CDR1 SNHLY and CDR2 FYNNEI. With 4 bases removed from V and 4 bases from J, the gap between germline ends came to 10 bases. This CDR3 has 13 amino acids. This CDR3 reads CASSVLGPTEAFF. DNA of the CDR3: TGTGCCAGCAGTGTTCTGGGACCCACTGAAGCTTTCTTT.

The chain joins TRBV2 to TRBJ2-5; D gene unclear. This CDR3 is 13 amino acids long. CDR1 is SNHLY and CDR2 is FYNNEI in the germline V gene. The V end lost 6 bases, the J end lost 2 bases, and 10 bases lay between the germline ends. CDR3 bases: TGTGCCAGCAGCTTATTGATTCAAGAGACCCAGTACTTC. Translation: CASSLLIQETQYF.

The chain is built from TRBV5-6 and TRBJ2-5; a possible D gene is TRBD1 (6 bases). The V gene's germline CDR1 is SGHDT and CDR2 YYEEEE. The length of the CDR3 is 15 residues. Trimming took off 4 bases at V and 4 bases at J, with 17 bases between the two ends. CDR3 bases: TGTGCCAGCAGCCCGGGGTACAGGGCCTCAGAGACCCAGTACTTC. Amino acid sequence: CASSPGYRASETQYF. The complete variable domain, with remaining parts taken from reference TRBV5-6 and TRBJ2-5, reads DAGVTQSPTHLIKTRGQQVTLRCSPKSGHDTVSWYQQALGQGPQFIFQYYEEEERQRGNFPDRFSGHQFPNYSSELNVNALLLGDSALYLCASSPGYRASETQYFGPGTRLLVL.

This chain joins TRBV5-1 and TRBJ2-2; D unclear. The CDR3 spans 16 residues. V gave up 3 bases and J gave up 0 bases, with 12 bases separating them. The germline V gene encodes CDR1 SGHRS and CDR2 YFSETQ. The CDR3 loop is CASSSVPDANTGELFF. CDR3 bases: TGCGCCAGCAGCTCGGTCCCTGATGCGAACACCGGGGAGCTGTTTTTT.

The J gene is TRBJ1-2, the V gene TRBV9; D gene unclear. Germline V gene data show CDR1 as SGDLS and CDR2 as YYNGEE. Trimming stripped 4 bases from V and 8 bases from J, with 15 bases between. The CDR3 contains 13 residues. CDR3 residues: CASSPGVADGYTF. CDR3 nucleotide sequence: TGTGCCAGCAGCCCCGGGGTAGCTGACGGCTACACCTTC.

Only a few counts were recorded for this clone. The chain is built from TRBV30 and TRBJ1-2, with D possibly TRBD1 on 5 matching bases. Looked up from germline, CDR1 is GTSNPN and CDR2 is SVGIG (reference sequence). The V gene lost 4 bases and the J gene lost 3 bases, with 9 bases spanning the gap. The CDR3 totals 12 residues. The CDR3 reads CAWTGGDYGYTF. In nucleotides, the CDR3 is TGTGCCTGGACGGGGGGGGACTATGGCTACACCTTC.

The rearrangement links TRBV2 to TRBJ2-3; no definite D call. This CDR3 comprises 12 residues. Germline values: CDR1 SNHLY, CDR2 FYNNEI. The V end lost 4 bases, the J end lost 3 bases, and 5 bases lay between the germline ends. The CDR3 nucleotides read TGTGCCAGCAGTGCTGGGACAGATACGCAGTATTTT. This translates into CASSAGTDTQYF.

The CDR3 here is CASRRVPGNYGYTF. For the CDR3, the DNA is TGTGCCAGTCGCCGGGTCCCCGGCAACTATGGCTACACCTTC. The chain employs TRBV19 and TRBJ1-2, with D unresolved. Looked up from germline, CDR1 is LNHDA and CDR2 is SQIVND (reference sequence). V lost 8 bases to trimming and J lost 2 bases, with 15 bases between them. CDR3 size: 14 residues.

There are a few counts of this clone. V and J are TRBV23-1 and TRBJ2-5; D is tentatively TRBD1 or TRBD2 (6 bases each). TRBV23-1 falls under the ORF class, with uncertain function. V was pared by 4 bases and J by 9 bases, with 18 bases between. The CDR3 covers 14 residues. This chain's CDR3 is CASSPGHRLGPQYF. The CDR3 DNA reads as TGCGCCAGCAGTCCGGGACACCGACTAGGGCCCCAGTACTTC.

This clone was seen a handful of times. In DNA form, the CDR3 reads TGCGCCAGCAGCGCGCACATGAGCTCCTATAATTCACCCCTCCACTTT. Translated, it gives CASSAHMSSYNSPLHF. V usage is TRBV5-1 and J usage is TRBJ1-6; D is uncertain. The CDR3 runs 16 residues. Germline lookup yields CDR1 SGHRS and CDR2 YFSETQ. Trimming left V 4 bases short and J 0 bases short, with 11 bases between.

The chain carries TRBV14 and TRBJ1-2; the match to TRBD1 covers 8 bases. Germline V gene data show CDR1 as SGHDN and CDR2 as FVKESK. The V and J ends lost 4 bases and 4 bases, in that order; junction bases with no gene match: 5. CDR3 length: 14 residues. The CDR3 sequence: CASSPRQGSYGYTF. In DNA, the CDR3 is TGTGCCAGCAGCCCAAGACAGGGGAGCTATGGCTACACCTTC. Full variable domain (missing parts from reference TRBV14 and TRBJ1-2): EAGVTQFPSHSVIEKGQTVTLRCDPISGHDNLYWYRRVMGKEIKFLLHFVKESKQDESGMPNNRFLAERTGGTYSTLKVQPAELEDSGVYFCASSPRQGSYGYTFGSGTRLTVV.